This entry concerns a single T cell receptor (beta chain). The data stem from a study of blood T cell repertoires in COVID-19. This CDR3 comprises 13 residues. Germline lookup yields CDR1 LNHDA and CDR2 SQIVND (reference sequence). V lost 4 bases and J lost 2, with 9 bases in between. Generated by immunoSEQ multiplex PCR, the TCRdb table keeps only in-frame clones and is missing some. Here the sample spans more than 30,000 clones, around nine tenths being singletons. The specimen sequenced was peripheral blood. The chain is built from TRBV19 and TRBJ2-7, with D tentatively TRBD1 (5 bases). The TCR was taken from a man in his sixties with active COVID-19. This chain's CDR3 is CASSTWGTYEQYF. The CDR3 DNA follows: TGTGCCAGTAGTACCTGGGGCACCTACGAGCAGTACTTC.